This T cell receptor (beta chain) was profiled in a study of Ad26.COV2.S vaccination and SARS-CoV-2 variants. TCRdb's table, derived via immunoSEQ multiplex PCR, lists solely in-frame clones and lacks some. The sample has about 400,000 clones, 83% seen once. Treatment meaning: around 19 received Ad26.COV2.S at low or high dose, single or two shots; about five received placebo; per-sample allocation not given. Vaccine and placebo recipients were sampled on day 63 after the first injection. Germline V gene data show CDR1 as SEHNR and CDR2 as FQNEAQ (reference sequence). This CDR3 is 15 amino acids long. V dropped 2 bases and J dropped 5; count of bases not matched to a gene: 7.

This TCR came from a person aged 18 to 59 who received the Ad26.COV2.S COVID-19 vaccine or a placebo. The chain combines TRBV7-9 with TRBJ2-5, with 8 positions matching TRBD2. Here the sequenced sample was peripheral blood, taken in a trial of Ad26.COV2.S vaccine versus placebo. Written as DNA, the CDR3 is TGTGCCAGCAGCTTACGGGGGGGGCCCAGGGAGACCCAGTACTTC. This gives the protein CASSLRGGPRETQYF.